The 18 T cell receptor beta chains below all came from one sample that was sequenced in a study of blood T cell repertoires in COVID-19. Using immunoSEQ multiplex PCR, the repertoire was profiled, and TCRdb retains in-frame clones only, with some absent. The sample shows roughly 170,000 clones, roughly 85% of them seen only once. Sequenced material: PBMCs or T cells enriched from blood (not recorded which). These receptor sequences come from a man aged 60 to 75 who had recovered from COVID-19.

The rearrangement joins TRBV5-4 to TRBJ2-7; 10 bases agree with TRBD1. Germline lookup yields CDR1 SGHNT and CDR2 YYREEE (reference sequence). The length of the CDR3 is 15 residues. With V trimmed by 3 bases and J by 5 bases, 8 bases remained unmatched. The CDR3 spells CASSSRQGAFDEQYF. The CDR3 DNA is TGTGCCAGCAGCTCTCGACAGGGGGCGTTTGACGAGCAGTACTTC.

V is TRBV19 and J is TRBJ2-2; TRBD2 matches at 13 bases. Germline V gene sequence: CDR1 LNHDA, CDR2 SQIVND (reference sequence). The CDR3 spans 17 residues. The V and J ends lost 5 bases and 2 bases, in that order; junction bases with no gene match: 5. CDR3: CASSLGLAGANTGELFF. CDR3 bases: TGTGCCAGTAGTCTCGGACTAGCGGGAGCTAACACCGGGGAGCTGTTTTTT.

The chain is built from TRBV5-1 and TRBJ2-1; TRBD2 matches 15 bases. This CDR3 has 17 amino acids. Germline-derived CDR1 and CDR2 are SGHRS and YFSETQ. The V gene end was trimmed by 2 bases and the J gene end by 6 bases; junction bases not matched to a gene: 6. The CDR3 spells CASSLNGLAGGRNEQFF. DNA for the CDR3: TGCGCCAGCAGCTTAAACGGACTAGCGGGAGGGCGCAATGAGCAGTTCTTC.

This clone was detected a few times. This chain links TRBV7-9 with TRBJ1-5; tentatively, D is TRBD1 (5 bases). Germline V gene sequence: CDR1 SEHNR, CDR2 FQNEAQ (reference sequence). V was trimmed by 5 bases and J by 0 bases, leaving 11 bases between them. The CDR3 covers 15 residues. CDR3 residues: CASSADSLSNQPQHF. CDR3 nucleotides: TGTGCCAGCAGCGCAGACAGCCTTAGCAATCAGCCCCAGCATTTT.

V usage is TRBV5-1 and J usage is TRBJ2-5; 9 bases are shared with TRBD1. This CDR3 has 14 amino acids. Trimming cost V 1 base and J 4 bases; bases outside gene matches: 2. Germline V gene lookup returns CDR1 SGHRS and CDR2 YFSETQ. The CDR3 region has the DNA TGCGCCAGCAGCTTGAGACAGGGGGGAGAGACCCAGTACTTC. Residues: CASSLRQGGETQYF.

About this clone itself: This specimen includes other DNA sequences encoding the same CDR3. The chain combines TRBV24-1 with TRBJ2-1; 12 bases fit TRBD2. From germline, CDR1 is KGHDR and CDR2 SFDVKD. Germline trimming cut 4 bases from V and 7 bases from J; bases unmatched to any gene: 4. The CDR3 is 15 amino acids. CDR3 bases: TGTGCCACCAGTGAGAGACTAGCGGGGGTAAATGAGCAGTTCTTC. Translation gives CATSERLAGVNEQFF.

The chain is built from TRBV11-3 and TRBJ2-1; 10 bases fit TRBD1. The V segment lost 3 bases and the J segment 7 bases; nucleotides outside the gene matches: 12. Looked up from germline, CDR1 is SGHNT and CDR2 is YENEEA. The CDR3 has 17 amino acids. This chain's CDR3 is CASSLRKPGQGLNEQFF. In DNA, the CDR3 is TGTGCCAGCAGCTTGAGAAAACCGGGACAGGGGTTAAATGAGCAGTTCTTC.

The chain joins TRBV5-1 to TRBJ2-5; perhaps TRBD1 as D (7 bases). Germline V gene data show CDR1 as SGHRS and CDR2 as YFSETQ. This CDR3 contains 16 residues. V was clipped by 0 bases and J by 2 bases, with 14 bases between them. CDR3 sequence reads: CASSLDRRGEQETQYF. CDR3 coding DNA: TGCGCCAGCAGCTTGGACCGCAGGGGGGAGCAAGAGACCCAGTACTTC.

The chain couples TRBV6-4 to TRBJ1-3; no clear D gene. This CDR3 contains 18 residues. The germline CDR1 and CDR2 sequences are MRHNA and SNTAGT. Trimming left V 4 bases short and J 1 base short, with 20 bases between. The CDR3 nucleotides are TGTGCCAGCAGTGGGCGGGAGCCAAAGGATAGTTCTGGAAACACCATATATTTT. Its translation is CASSGREPKDSSGNTIYF.

This chain connects TRBV19 to TRBJ2-1, with 9 bases matching TRBD2. The CDR3 runs to 15 residues. CDR1 is LNHDA and CDR2 is SQIVND in the germline V gene (reference sequence). The trim removed 3 bases at V and 6 bases at J, leaving 6 bases unmatched. CDR3 in DNA: TGTGCCAGTAGTATTTTGGTAGCGGGAGTCAATGAGCAGTTCTTC. This codes for CASSILVAGVNEQFF.

The gene calls are TRBV12-3 or TRBV12-4 and TRBJ1-1; no reliable D call. The length of the CDR3 is 13 residues. The V and J ends lost 4 bases and 4 bases respectively, with 10 bases between them. The CDR3 DNA follows: TGTGCCAGCAGTTGGGCCCACCCCACTGAAGCTTTCTTT. Translation gives CASSWAHPTEAFF.

The rearrangement joins TRBV5-6 to TRBJ2-2; a weak D match, TRBD2 (6 bases). V lost 3 bases to trimming and J lost 13 bases, with 10 bases between them. The germline CDR1 and CDR2 sequences are SGHDT and YYEEEE. The CDR3 consists of 11 residues. Here the CDR3 reads CASSSLGRLFF. DNA of the CDR3: TGTGCCAGCAGCTCCCTCGGGAGGCTGTTTTTT.

CDR3 protein: CASSQGQGGDTQYF. CDR3 nucleotide sequence: TGTGCCAGTAGTCAGGGACAGGGTGGAGATACGCAGTATTTT. The gene calls are TRBV19 and TRBJ2-3; TRBD1 aligns across 9 bases. The CDR3 has 14 amino acids. The germline V gene has CDR1 LNHDA and CDR2 SQIVND (reference sequence). After removal of 5 bases from V and 5 bases from J, the junction contained 5 bases not matched to a gene.

This clone came up once. J is TRBJ2-1 and V is TRBV3-1 (or the pseudogene TRBV3-2), with D maybe TRBD1 (6 bases). V was trimmed by 3 bases and J by 4 bases, leaving 7 bases between them. The CDR3 totals 13 residues. Germline CDR1 and CDR2: LGHDT and YNNKEL (reference sequence). The CDR3 protein is CASSQDRYNEQFF. In DNA form, the CDR3 reads TGTGCCAGCAGCCAGGACAGATACAATGAGCAGTTCTTC.

In this sample, this clone turned up once. J is TRBJ1-2 and V is TRBV12-3 or TRBV12-4; D is uncertain. The CDR3 runs 13 residues. V lost 3 bases to trimming and J lost 8 bases, with 13 bases between them. The CDR3 nucleotides are TGTGCCAGCAGTTTTTACATCTCGTTCGGCTACACCTTC. Translation: CASSFYISFGYTF.

V is TRBV24-1 and J is TRBJ2-7, with D possibly matching TRBD2 (6 bases). Trimming removed 4 bases from V and 0 bases from J, with 9 bases in between. The CDR3 is 14 amino acids. The germline V gene has CDR1 KGHDR and CDR2 SFDVKD. The CDR3 spells CATSDAGPSYEQYF. CDR3 DNA: TGTGCCACCAGTGACGCGGGGCCCTCCTACGAGCAGTACTTC.

The chain couples TRBV5-1 to TRBJ2-7; 8 bases map to TRBD1. Germline trimming cut 4 bases from V and 2 bases from J; bases unmatched to any gene: 8. There are 15 residues in the CDR3. CDR1 SGHRS and CDR2 YFSETQ come from the germline V gene. The CDR3 loop is CASSQGAGRTYEQYF. Written as DNA, the CDR3 is TGCGCCAGCAGCCAGGGGGCCGGGCGAACCTACGAGCAGTACTTC.

J is TRBJ1-2 and V is TRBV5-1; 8 nucleotides agree with TRBD1. The CDR3 contains 14 residues. Germline V gene sequence: CDR1 SGHRS, CDR2 YFSETQ. V lost 2 bases to trimming and J lost 8 bases; unmatched junction nucleotides: 8. The CDR3 protein is CASSFPGQGDGYTF. CDR3 DNA sequence: TGCGCCAGCAGCTTCCCCGGACAGGGCGACGGCTACACCTTC.